The rows below give T cell receptor beta chains drawn from one sample of a study of OX40 agonist ivuxolimab in advanced cancers. TCRdb keeps only in-frame clones here, not all; method: immunoSEQ multiplex PCR. The table records just under 75,000 clones, around nine tenths of them present only once. The sequences come from CD4+ or CD8+ T cells sorted from blood, collected in a trial of the OX40 agonist ivuxolimab. These receptors all stem from an adult with an advanced solid tumor such as melanoma, head and neck, liver or kidney cancer. Both conserved end residues are part of each CDR3. Fields, in order: D gene, J gene, clone size, V gene, CDR3 DNA, CDR3 protein. D genes are given only for firm matches. A clone size is listed for some rows: how often the clone was seen (once, few, many), or a class if it is expanded.

>-|TRBJ2-5|-|TRBV7-2
TGTGCCAGCAGCTTAGATTCGGCACAGGGCCGCGCCAGAGACTTC
CASSLDSAQGRARDF
>TRBD1|TRBJ1-2|once|TRBV5-6
TGTGCCAGCAGCCCCGGGACAGCCTTCTATGGCTACACCTTC
CASSPGTAFYGYTF
>-|TRBJ2-6|-|TRBV6-1
TGTGCCAGCAGTGATTCTGGGAGAGGGGTCTCTGGGGCCAACGTCCTGACTTTC
CASSDSGRGVSGANVLTF
>-|TRBJ2-1|-|TRBV7-9
TGTGCCAGCAGCCCCAGGAGGGAGCGCCACAATGAGCAGTTCTTC
CASSPRRERHNEQFF
>TRBD1|TRBJ2-3|-|TRBV7-9
TGTGCCAGCAGCACACAGGGGGCCAACACAGATACGCAGTATTTT
CASSTQGANTDTQYF
>-|TRBJ1-3|once|TRBV2
TGTGCCAGCAATTTAAGGGGACTGGGGAGCTCTGGAAACACCATATATTTT
CASNLRGLGSSGNTIYF
>TRBD2|TRBJ2-1|-|TRBV11-3
TGTGCCAGCAGCTTAGGCGTTCGGACTAGCGGACCAGGATACAATGAGCAGTTCTTC
CASSLGVRTSGPGYNEQFF
>-|TRBJ2-1|-|TRBV10-3
TGTGCCATCCGCCTGGCGGACAATGAGCAGTTCTTC
CAIRLADNEQFF
>TRBD1|TRBJ2-1|-|TRBV11-3
TGTGCCAGCCGACAGGGGGAGGGCCGAACGGTTCCGGCGTTCTTC
CASRQGEGRTVPAFF
>TRBD1|TRBJ1-2|-|TRBV6-5
TGTGCCAGCAGTTACCGTCACACGACAGGGTTGGAAGGCTACACCTTC
CASSYRHTTGLEGYTF
>-|TRBJ2-5|-|TRBV20-1
TGCAGTGCTAGTATAGTGACAACCCAGTACTTC
CSASIVTTQYF
>-|TRBJ2-1|-|TRBV19
TGTGCCAGTAGTATACTGATGACTGGCAATGAGCAGTTCTTC
CASSILMTGNEQFF
>TRBD1|TRBJ2-2|-|TRBV5-1
TGCGCCAGCGAAACAGGGGGTACCACCGGGGAGCTGTTTTTT
CASETGGTTGELFF
>TRBD1|TRBJ1-1|-|TRBV19
TGTGCCAGTAGTATGCAGGGGGGCATGAACACTGAAGCTTTCTTT
CASSMQGGMNTEAFF
>TRBD1|TRBJ2-1|-|TRBV6-1
TGTGCCAGCAGACGGCTGGGACAGTCTCAGTGGGAGCAGTTCTTC
CASRRLGQSQWEQFF
>-|TRBJ2-7|-|TRBV30
TGTGCCTGGAGTTTGACGCCCGAGCAGTACTTC
CAWSLTPEQYF
>-|TRBJ1-1|-|TRBV11-3
TGTGCCAGCAGCTCGGACAGCCGTAAGACTGAAGCTTTCTTT
CASSSDSRKTEAFF
>-|TRBJ1-2|-|TRBV15
TGTGCCACCAGTAGGGATGACTATGGCTACACCTTC
CATSRDDYGYTF
>TRBD1|TRBJ2-5|-|TRBV7-9
TGTGCCAGCAGCGTAGGCTCAGGGGGCGGCGAGACCCAGTACTTC
CASSVGSGGGETQYF
>-|TRBJ2-2|-|TRBV7-8
TGTGCCAGCAGCGCAACCTGGGGGGCCGCCGGGGAGCTGTTTTTT
CASSATWGAAGELFF
>-|TRBJ2-1|-|TRBV14
TGTGCCAGCAGTACAACATCCCCCCTAGCGCAATACAATGAGCAGTTCTTC
CASSTTSPLAQYNEQFF
>-|TRBJ1-1|-|TRBV25-1
TGTGCCAGCGCGGGGCAGGGAGTCACTGAAGCTTTCTTT
CASAGQGVTEAFF
>TRBD1|TRBJ2-6|-|TRBV5-1
TGCGCCAGCAGCCCCGCGACAGGGTCTGGGGCCAACGTCCTGACTTTC
CASSPATGSGANVLTF
>TRBD1|TRBJ2-3|-|TRBV7-9
TGTGCCAGCAGCCGACAGGGTGGGACAGATACGCAGTATTTT
CASSRQGGTDTQYF
>TRBD1|TRBJ2-7|-|TRBV18
TGTGCCAGCTCACCACCAGGGACAGTGGTCTACGAGCAGTACTTC
CASSPPGTVVYEQYF
>-|TRBJ2-5|once|TRBV7-2
TGTGCCAGCAGCTTAGGGCCGGGGGAGACCCAGTACTTC
CASSLGPGETQYF
>TRBD2|TRBJ2-2|-|TRBV5-6
TGTGCCAGCAGCTTGGGGCGGGAGGGCCTCAACACCGGGGAGCTGTTTTTT
CASSLGREGLNTGELFF
>-|TRBJ1-2|-|TRBV19
TGTGCCAGTAGTTTGAAGGGTTCCAACTATGGCTACACCTTC
CASSLKGSNYGYTF
>-|TRBJ2-5|-|TRBV7-9
TGTGCCAGCAGCTTACCGGAGACCCAGTACTTC
CASSLPETQYF
>-|TRBJ1-4|few|TRBV5-1
TGCGCCAGCAGCTTGGGGGACGTTGCGTCCGAAAAACTGTTTTTT
CASSLGDVASEKLFF
>TRBD1|TRBJ2-5|once|TRBV5-1
TGCGCCAGCAGCTGGGACAGTCAAGAGACCCAGTACTTC
CASSWDSQETQYF
>-|TRBJ2-3|-|TRBV19
TGTGCCAGTACCGCACAATGGGCTGGGGCAGATACGCAGTATTTT
CASTAQWAGADTQYF
>-|TRBJ2-7|-|TRBV21-1
TGTGCCAGCAGCACCGTTAGCGGGAGGGCCGACGAGCAGTACTTC
CASSTVSGRADEQYF
>-|TRBJ1-1|-|TRBV10-1
TGCGCCAGCAGTCCGAACGGGGCGCGCGGAGCTTTCTTT
CASSPNGARGAFF
>TRBD1|TRBJ1-2|-|TRBV6-5
TGTGCCAGCAGCAGGGGGACATCTGGCTACACCTTC
CASSRGTSGYTF
>-|TRBJ2-3|-|TRBV27
TGTGCCAGCAGTTTGCGAGCGATCACTAGCACAGATACGCAGTATTTT
CASSLRAITSTDTQYF
>-|TRBJ1-1|-|TRBV6-4
TGTGCCAGCAGTGGGCAGGGTGGTGAAGCTTTCTTT
CASSGQGGEAFF
>-|TRBJ1-5|-|TRBV4-1
TGCGCCAGCAGCCAAGAACCGATCAATCAGCCCCAGCATTTT
CASSQEPINQPQHF
>-|TRBJ1-2|-|TRBV5-1
TGCGCCAGCAGCTCCTCTGACAGCGTCTATGGCTACACCTTC
CASSSSDSVYGYTF
>-|TRBJ2-2|once|TRBV6-1
TGTGCCAGCAGTCAAGAGAACACCGGGGAGCTGTTTTTT
CASSQENTGELFF
>-|TRBJ2-2|-|TRBV5-6
TGTGCCAGCAGCTTGGCCATTGGCCTTGAGGGGCCCGGGGAGCTGTTTTTT
CASSLAIGLEGPGELFF
>TRBD2|TRBJ2-1|once|TRBV27
TGTGCCAGCTCCCCCGGGCTAGCGGGAGGTAATGAGCAGTTCTTC
CASSPGLAGGNEQFF
>-|TRBJ2-5|once|TRBV10-3
TGTGCCACTGGCAGTGGCCAAGAGACCCAGTACTTC
CATGSGQETQYF
>-|TRBJ2-7|-|TRBV5-1
TGCGCCAGCAGCCCACAAACTGGACTGACCGGGCAGTACTTC
CASSPQTGLTGQYF
>-|TRBJ2-1|-|TRBV11-2
TGTGCCAGCAGCTTGGCCCCCTACAATGAGCAGTTCTTC
CASSLAPYNEQFF
>TRBD1|TRBJ1-2|-|TRBV2
TGTGCCAGCAGTGACCCCGGGACAGGGCCCGGCTACACCTTC
CASSDPGTGPGYTF
>-|TRBJ2-3|-|TRBV5-1
TGCGCCAGCAGCCTCTCTGAAGGGGCAGATACGCAGTATTTT
CASSLSEGADTQYF
>-|TRBJ2-2|-|TRBV14
TGTGCCAGCAGCCAAGACCGGCTAGCGGGGGAGCTGTTTTTT
CASSQDRLAGELFF
>TRBD2|TRBJ2-5|-|TRBV7-2
TGTGCCAGCAGCACCGGACTAGAGCAGTACTTC
CASSTGLEQYF
>TRBD2|TRBJ2-1|-|TRBV5-1
TGCGCCAGCAGCTTGGCTCTAGCGGGAGGCTACAATGAGCAGTTCTTC
CASSLALAGGYNEQFF